This TCR beta chain was found in a study of blood T cell repertoires in COVID-19. Study overall: Samples representing acute and convalescent COVID-19 were sourced from the United States, Italy and Spain. T cells, B-cell-depleted T cells, or PBMCs provided the cDNA or gDNA that served as material.

Original processing methods: Amplification with reference gene primers provided the estimates of nucleated cell counts. Here immunoSEQ multiplex PCR was the method, and the copy in TCRdb shows in-frame clones only, minus some. The DNA gave D and trimming, while V, J and clone size come from that table. The sample has around 360,000 clones, roughly 86% seen once. Germline V CDR1 and CDR2: SGDLS, YYNGEE. There are 13 residues in the CDR3. V lost 3 bases, J lost 0 bases, and 5 bases lay in between. Patients at the Seattle site were enrolled during active infection and followed longitudinally. The rearrangement joins TRBV9 to TRBJ2-3; D unresolved. This TCR was recovered from a woman in her 30s with COVID-19, enrolled during active disease. Input material: peripheral blood. The chain's CDR3 is CASSAFSTDTQYF. CDR3 bases: TGTGCCAGCAGCGCCTTTAGCACAGATACGCAGTATTTT.